This TCR beta chain was recorded in a study of blood T cell repertoires in COVID-19 (dated by TCRdb to the early 2020s). Regarding the complete study: Samples covering the acute and convalescent phases of COVID-19 were provided by collaborators in the United States, Italy and Spain. The material from the prospective study consisted of cDNA or gDNA derived from T cells, B-cell-depleted T cells, or PBMCs. Subjects who had been exposed to COVID-19, were actively infected with it, or had recovered from it provided the deeply sampled blood TCRbeta repertoires that made up the dataset. The repertoires were made available in a free public database intended to serve as a resource for research on the immune response to SARS-CoV-2. The samples were drawn from two sources: the first 160 participants of the ongoing ImmuneRACE study, and over 950 subjects contributed by 6 global collaborators. The sample metadata nearly always contained a de-identified subject ID, COVID-19 status, age in years and sex. HLA class I and class II types, where available, came from metadata supplied by the sample provider rather than from assay-based typing. Here is what the overall study found, with its caveats: How much clinical and demographic metadata was included differed by source and by participant, and the metadata was provided uncurated.

One collaborating source in Seattle enrolled patients during active infection and followed them longitudinally through the course of disease. Collaborating institutions collected whole blood in K2EDTA tubes following their own protocols. For TCRbeta analysis, collaborators shipped samples as frozen whole blood, isolated PBMCs, or DNA extracted from either of those sample types. TCRbeta CDR3 regions were amplified from genomic DNA by means of the immunoSEQ Assay, a bias-controlled multiplex PCR. On the study's bioinformatics: Within the assay, amplification of reference gene primers was used to estimate how many nucleated cells each sample contained. To quantify the absolute abundance of each unique TCRbeta CDR3 rearrangement, sequence reads were collapsed and filtered. For each sample, productive Simpson clonality was calculated as the square root of Simpson's diversity index over productive rearrangements. TCRdb took this table from immuneACCESS and kept in-frame rearrangements with V and J called. Such tables lack part of the clones; where checked against another copy, unresolved V genes explain under half of the gap, and the rest is unexplained. V, J and clone size derive from that table, while D and trimming were established from the DNA sequence. This sample comprises roughly 100,000 clones, about four fifths of them detected only once. The leading ten clones occupy more than 4% of the sample.

Based on the germline V gene, the CDR1 and CDR2 sequences are KGHSH and LQKENI. V and J are truncated by 5 bases and 8 bases respectively, leaving an intervening sequence of 6 bases. CDR3 length: 11 amino acids, cysteine to phenylalanine. Left in the record is the CDR3 DNA by itself, 33 bases read in frame from the first base. This clone is a singleton in its sample. The antigen it recognizes is unknown. No per-base quality is available; no much larger clone lies one base away. This TCR was recovered from an elderly man with COVID-19, enrolled during active disease. The rearrangement joined TRBV18 to TRBJ1-4; the D gene identity is not certain. Specimen: peripheral blood. Here is the DNA: TGTGCCAGCTCAACCGGGGAAAAACTGTTTTTT. Its translation reads: CASSTGEKLFF.